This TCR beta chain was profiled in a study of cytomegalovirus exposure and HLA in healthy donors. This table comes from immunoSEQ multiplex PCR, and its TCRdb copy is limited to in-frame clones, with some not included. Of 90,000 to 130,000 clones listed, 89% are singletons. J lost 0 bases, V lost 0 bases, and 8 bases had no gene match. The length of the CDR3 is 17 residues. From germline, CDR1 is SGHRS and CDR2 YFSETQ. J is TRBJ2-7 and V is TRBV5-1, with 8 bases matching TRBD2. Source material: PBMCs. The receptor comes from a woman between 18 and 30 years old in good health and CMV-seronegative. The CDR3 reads CASSLGTGGTHSYEQYF. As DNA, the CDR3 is TGCGCCAGCAGCTTGGGGACGGGGGGGACCCACTCCTACGAGCAGTACTTC.